The present T cell receptor (beta chain) was sequenced within a study of regulatory T cells in long-lasting Graves disease. The wider study: The criterion for persistent Graves' disease was over 5 years of antithyroid drugs with positive TSH receptor antibodies.

Investigators prepared the TCR beta libraries by applying iRepertoire HTBI primers and Arm-PCR of CDR3 regions. TCRdb reprocessed the multiplex PCR reads via MiXCR and lists one record per CDR3 protein. The data contain 300,000 to 500,000 distinct CDR3 sequences, roughly 20% of them singletons. Ten or more counts support this clonotype. Its antigen is currently unknown. Notes on the study in general: Thyroid tissue went unstudied; only peripheral blood was examined.

Germline CDR1 is SGHAT and CDR2 is FQNNGV. This CDR3 region has 15 residues. V gave up 1 base and J gave up 0 bases, with 9 bases separating them. As for time point: persistent/refractory GD, antithyroid drugs over 5 years with positive TRAb. PBMC-extracted RNA yielded the TCR library. The source is a female donor with Graves disease. The starting material was peripheral blood mononuclear cells (PBMCs), obtained when the disease was refractory, from a patient treated with antithyroid drugs. V gene TRBV11-2 combines with J gene TRBJ1-1, with unresolved D. Here the CDR3 reads CASSLGAALNTEAFF. CDR3 sequence (DNA): TGTGCCAGCAGCTTAGGGGCAGCCTTGAACACTGAAGCTTTCTTT. Full variable domain (outside the CDR3, taken from reference TRBV11-2 and TRBJ1-1): EAGVAQSPRYKIIEKRQSVAFWCNPISGHATLYWYQQILGQGPKLLIQFQNNGVVDDSQLPKDRFSAERLKGVDSTLKIQPAKLEDSAVYLCASSLGAALNTEAFFGQGTRLTVV.